These 17 T cell receptor beta chains were sequenced from one sample in a study of read filtering for tumor transcriptome and immune sequencing. From roughly 0.4 ug of RNA, a library with molecular barcoded alpha/delta and beta/gamma adaptors was made. MiXCR, run by TCRdb on the reads, gives a single entry per CDR3 protein. The table has around 40,000 distinct CDR3 sequences, 10% to 15% seen once; the top ten hold around 35%. The sequenced sample was a population of CD138-negative cells sorted from bone marrow. Receptors were obtained from a donor aged 40 or over with multiple myeloma.

This clonotype was detected many times. The chain uses TRBV4-1 and TRBJ1-1; 7 positions agree with TRBD1. Germline V gene data show CDR1 as MGHRA and CDR2 as YSYEKL. Trimming took 3 bases from V and 6 from J; bases not matched to a gene: 4. The CDR3 loop spans 13 amino acids. The CDR3 loop is CASSQTGPPEAFF. CDR3 nucleotides: TGCGCCAGCAGCCAGACAGGGCCTCCTGAAGCTTTCTTT.

In its sample, this clonotype was seen many times. V and J are TRBV7-9 and TRBJ1-1; D is unclear. Between the trimmed V and J ends, which lost 1 base and 1 base, there was a span of 4 bases. The CDR3 consists of 13 residues. Germline-derived CDR1 and CDR2 are SEHNR and FQNEAQ (reference sequence). The CDR3: CASSLGQNTEAFF. The CDR3 region has the DNA TGTGCCAGCAGCTTAGGACAGAACACTGAAGCTTTCTTT. The entire variable domain, with the rest obtained from reference TRBV7-9 and TRBJ1-1, is as follows: DTGVSQNPRHKITKRGQNVTFRCDPISEHNRLYWYRQTLGQGPEFLTYFQNEAQLEKSRLLSDRFSAERPKGSFSTLEIQRTEQGDSAMYLCASSLGQNTEAFFGQGTRLTVV.

This clonotype has ten or more counts. This chain uses TRBV6-5 with TRBJ2-5; D might be TRBD1 (6 bases). V shed 3 bases and J shed 4 bases, with 12 bases lying between them. CDR1 and CDR2 (germline): MNHEY, SVGAGI. The CDR3 has 14 residues. In DNA form, the CDR3 reads TGTGCCAGCAGTTATGGTCCAGGGGCAGAGACCCAGTACTTC. Translated, it gives CASSYGPGAETQYF.

By sample fraction, this clonotype is medium-sized. This chain connects TRBV28 to TRBJ2-1; perhaps TRBD2 as D (5 bases). V shed 6 bases and J shed 5 bases, with 20 bases lying between them. CDR3 size: 16 residues. In germline, CDR1 is MDHEN, CDR2 SYDVKM. CDR3 loop: CASSGLDGWSDNEQFF. CDR3 DNA sequence: TGTGCCAGCAGCGGACTTGACGGTTGGTCGGACAATGAGCAGTTCTTC.

At least ten counts were recorded for this clonotype. The gene calls are TRBV28 and TRBJ2-5; D might be TRBD2 (6 bases). V gave up 3 bases and J gave up 2 bases, with 10 bases separating them. The CDR3 consists of 14 residues. Germline CDR1 MDHEN, CDR2 SYDVKM. This CDR3 reads CASSFVAAQETQYF. For the CDR3, the DNA is TGTGCCAGCAGTTTCGTAGCGGCACAAGAGACCCAGTACTTC.

The table lists this clonotype with many counts. V gene TRBV27 combines with J gene TRBJ1-1, with 12 bases aligning to TRBD1. The CDR3 covers 16 residues. Germline V gene lookup returns CDR1 MNHEY and CDR2 SMNVEV (reference sequence). V trimming: 0 bases; J trimming: 11 bases; junction bases outside the gene matches: 10. Written as DNA, the CDR3 is TGTGCCAGCAGTTTATCCGCATGGGACAGGGGGCCGGGGGCTTTCTTT. Translation: CASSLSAWDRGPGAFF.

This clonotype was found many times. This chain connects TRBV18 to TRBJ1-5; the match to TRBD1 covers 7 bases. The CDR3 runs to 14 residues. Trimming took 8 bases from V and 4 from J; bases not matched to a gene: 8. CDR1 and CDR2 from the germline V gene are KGHSH and LQKENI. The CDR3: CASPIGTDNQPQHF. DNA of the CDR3: TGTGCCAGCCCGATCGGGACAGATAATCAGCCCCAGCATTTT.

In the case of this clonotype: One end of the junction does not line up with germline, which may come from a read error. The gene calls are TRBV20-1 and TRBJ2-5; 7 bases line up with TRBD2. Germline CDR1 is DFQATT and CDR2 is SNEGSKA (reference sequence). The CDR3 is made up of 13 amino acids. The CDR3 protein is CSAMRGTQETEYF. The CDR3 region has the DNA TGCAGTGCTATGCGGGGGACCCAAGAGACCGAGTACTTC.

This clonotype was detected ten times or more. V usage is TRBV4-1 and J usage is TRBJ2-5; TRBD2 agrees at 10 bases. With V trimmed by 7 bases and J by 2 bases, 1 base remained unmatched. Germline V gene data show CDR1 as MGHRA and CDR2 as YSYEKL. This CDR3 has 13 residues. As DNA, the CDR3 is TGCGCCAGCAAACTAGCGGGGCAAGAGACCCAGTACTTC. Amino acids: CASKLAGQETQYF.

This clonotype showed up many times. V is TRBV3-1 and J is TRBJ2-1; D remains unclear. V shed 2 bases and J shed 1 base, with 9 bases lying between them. Germline V gene data show CDR1 as LGHDT and CDR2 as YNNKEL (reference sequence). This CDR3 region has 15 residues. CDR3 sequence reads: CASSQIEVSYNEQFF. The CDR3 DNA reads as TGTGCCAGCAGCCAAATCGAGGTATCCTACAATGAGCAGTTCTTC.

At least ten counts were recorded for this clonotype. The J gene is TRBJ2-7, the V gene TRBV29-1, with 12 bases that match TRBD1. The CDR3 has 16 residues. The ends lost 3 bases at V and 0 bases at J; junction bases unmatched: 6. Germline V lookup: CDR1 SQVTM, CDR2 ANQGSEA. The CDR3 loop reads CSVEWTGQGASYEQYF. CDR3 bases: TGCAGCGTTGAGTGGACGGGACAGGGGGCCTCCTACGAGCAGTACTTC.

This clonotype was observed many times. J is TRBJ2-1 and V is TRBV12-3 or TRBV12-4; no clear D gene. This CDR3 region has 12 residues. V lost 2 bases and J 9 bases, leaving 8 bases between the germline ends. This chain's CDR3 is CASSLTGGEQFF. The DNA for the CDR3 is TGTGCCAGCAGTTTAACTGGCGGTGAGCAGTTCTTC.

Note on this clonotype: A much bigger clone sits one base away, suggesting this may be a read error. The DNA of the CDR3 is TGTGCCAGCAGTAGGGCGGCGGGCGAACCTCTACTGTACTTC. Translation gives CASSRAAGEPLLYF. The chain joins TRBV2 to TRBJ2-5; possible D gene TRBD2, 5 bases. There are 14 residues in the CDR3. Trimming cost V 5 bases and J 13 bases, with 23 bases left between them. Germline lookup yields CDR1 SNHLY and CDR2 FYNNEI. The full variable domain, with the rest looked up from reference TRBV2 and TRBJ2-5, is EPEVTQTPSHQVTQMGQEVILRCVPISNHLYFYWYRQILGQKVEFLVSFYNNEISEKSEIFDDQFSVERPDGSNFTLKIRSTKLEDSAMYFCASSRAAGEPLLYFGPGTRLLVL.

This clonotype was detected many times. V usage is TRBV20-1 and J usage is TRBJ1-5; unclear D gene. The germline V gene encodes CDR1 DFQATT and CDR2 SNEGSKA (reference sequence). CDR3 length: 14 amino acids. The ends were cut back, 0 bases at V and 5 bases at J, with 11 bases in the middle. The CDR3 DNA is TGCAGTGCTAGAGAAGGATCCGACTATCAGCCCCAGCATTTT. It translates to CSAREGSDYQPQHF.

At least ten counts were recorded for this clonotype. The chain recombines TRBV7-9 with TRBJ2-1; D remains ambiguous. Trimming removed 5 bases at V and 2 bases at J, with 7 bases between. This CDR3 spans 13 amino acids. CDR1 is SEHNR, CDR2 FQNEAQ, per germline (reference sequence). The CDR3 loop reads CASSLDAYNEQFF. The DNA of the CDR3 is TGTGCCAGCAGCCTGGACGCCTACAATGAGCAGTTCTTC. The entire variable domain, with the rest obtained from reference TRBV7-9 and TRBJ2-1, is as follows: DTGVSQNPRHKITKRGQNVTFRCDPISEHNRLYWYRQTLGQGPEFLTYFQNEAQLEKSRLLSDRFSAERPKGSFSTLEIQRTEQGDSAMYLCASSLDAYNEQFFGPGTRLTVL.

This clonotype came up many times. V usage is TRBV28 and J usage is TRBJ2-1; 8 bases match TRBD2. Germline V CDR1 and CDR2: MDHEN, SYDVKM. The CDR3 length is 17 residues. The V gene end was trimmed by 6 bases and the J gene end by 0 bases; junction bases not matched to a gene: 10. The DNA of the CDR3 is TGTGCCAGCAGGCCGGGGGGGGCCCATAGCTCCTACAATGAGCAGTTCTTC. Protein sequence: CASRPGGAHSSYNEQFF.

In this sample, this clonotype turned up many times. The chain links TRBV4-1 to TRBJ2-5; 9 bases fit TRBD1. The CDR3 is 14 amino acids. CDR1 is MGHRA and CDR2 is YSYEKL in the germline V gene. The trim removed 6 bases at V and 5 bases at J, leaving 7 bases unmatched. The CDR3 coding sequence is TGCGCCAGCAGGCCGGGACAGGGCTGGGAGACCCAGTACTTC. This encodes CASRPGQGWETQYF.